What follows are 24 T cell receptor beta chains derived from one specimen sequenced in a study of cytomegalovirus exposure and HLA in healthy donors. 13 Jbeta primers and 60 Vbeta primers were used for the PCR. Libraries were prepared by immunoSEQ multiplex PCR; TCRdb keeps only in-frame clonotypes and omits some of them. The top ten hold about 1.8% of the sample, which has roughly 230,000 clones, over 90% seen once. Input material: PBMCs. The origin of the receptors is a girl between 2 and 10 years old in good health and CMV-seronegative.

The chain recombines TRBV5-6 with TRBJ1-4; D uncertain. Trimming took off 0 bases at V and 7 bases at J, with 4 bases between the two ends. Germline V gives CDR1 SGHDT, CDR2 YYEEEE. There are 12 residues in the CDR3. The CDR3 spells CASSLGSEKLFF. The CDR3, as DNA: TGTGCCAGCAGCTTGGGGAGTGAAAAACTGTTTTTT.

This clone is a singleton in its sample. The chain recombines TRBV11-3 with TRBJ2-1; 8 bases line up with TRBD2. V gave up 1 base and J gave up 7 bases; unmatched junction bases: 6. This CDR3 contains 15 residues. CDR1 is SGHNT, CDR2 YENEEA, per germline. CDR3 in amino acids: CASSLAAGAGNEQFF. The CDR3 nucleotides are TGTGCCAGCAGCTTAGCAGCGGGAGCGGGGAATGAGCAGTTCTTC.

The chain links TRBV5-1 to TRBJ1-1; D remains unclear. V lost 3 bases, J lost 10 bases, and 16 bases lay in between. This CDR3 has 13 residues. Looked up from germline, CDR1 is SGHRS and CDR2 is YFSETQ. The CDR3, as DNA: TGCGCCAGCAGCTCCCGGATCGACTCGGGAGCTTTCTTT. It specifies CASSSRIDSGAFF. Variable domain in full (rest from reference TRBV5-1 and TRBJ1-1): KAGVTQTPRYLIKTRGQQVTLSCSPISGHRSVSWYQQTPGQGLQFLFEYFSETQRNKGNFPGRFSGRQFSNSRSEMNVSTLELGDSALYLCASSSRIDSGAFFGQGTRLTVV.

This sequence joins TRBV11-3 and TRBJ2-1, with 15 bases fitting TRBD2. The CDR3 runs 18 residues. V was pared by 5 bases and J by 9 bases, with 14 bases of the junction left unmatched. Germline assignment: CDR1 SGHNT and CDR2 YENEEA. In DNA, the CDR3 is TGTGCCAGCAGCCCAGGACTAGCGGGGGGGGGCCCTAGGTCTGAGCAGTTCTTC. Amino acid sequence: CASSPGLAGGGPRSEQFF.

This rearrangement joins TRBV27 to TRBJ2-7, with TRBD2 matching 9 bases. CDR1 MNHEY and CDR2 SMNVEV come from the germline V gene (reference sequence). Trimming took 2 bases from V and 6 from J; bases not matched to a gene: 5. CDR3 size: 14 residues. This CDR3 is CASSLAGGPGEQYF. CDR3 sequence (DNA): TGTGCCAGCAGTTTAGCGGGAGGGCCGGGCGAGCAGTACTTC.

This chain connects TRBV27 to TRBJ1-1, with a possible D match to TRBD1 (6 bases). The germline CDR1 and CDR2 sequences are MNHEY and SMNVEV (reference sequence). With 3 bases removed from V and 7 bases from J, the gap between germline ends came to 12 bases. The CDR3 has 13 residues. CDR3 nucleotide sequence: TGTGCCAGCAGTTTTTCACAGGGCGATGAAGCTTTCTTT. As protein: CASSFSQGDEAFF.

The CDR3 reads CASSLEGLAGAREQFF. DNA for the CDR3: TGTGCCAGCAGCTTGGAGGGACTAGCGGGAGCCCGTGAGCAGTTCTTC. The chain joins TRBV5-4 to TRBJ2-1, with 14 bases that match TRBD2. Trimming at V came to 0 bases and at J to 9 bases, leaving 5 bases not matched to a gene. This CDR3 contains 16 residues. Germline assignment: CDR1 SGHNT and CDR2 YYREEE (reference sequence).

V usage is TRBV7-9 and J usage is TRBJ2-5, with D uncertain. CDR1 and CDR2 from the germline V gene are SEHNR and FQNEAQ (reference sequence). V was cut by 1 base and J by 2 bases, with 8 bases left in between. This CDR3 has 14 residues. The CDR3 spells CASSLVESQETQYF. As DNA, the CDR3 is TGTGCCAGCAGCTTAGTGGAGTCTCAAGAGACCCAGTACTTC.

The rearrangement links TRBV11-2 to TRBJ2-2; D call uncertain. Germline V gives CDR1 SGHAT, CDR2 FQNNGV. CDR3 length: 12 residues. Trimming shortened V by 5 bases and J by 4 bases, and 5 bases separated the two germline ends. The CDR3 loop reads CASSTSTGELFF. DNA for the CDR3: TGTGCCAGCAGCACCAGCACCGGGGAGCTGTTTTTT.

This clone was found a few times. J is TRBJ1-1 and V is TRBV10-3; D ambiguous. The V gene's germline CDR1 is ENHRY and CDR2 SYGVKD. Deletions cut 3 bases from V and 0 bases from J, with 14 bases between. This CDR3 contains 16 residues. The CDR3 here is CAISDTVTTMNTEAFF. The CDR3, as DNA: TGTGCCATCAGTGATACCGTGACAACGATGAACACTGAAGCTTTCTTT.

CDR3 in amino acids: CASSVNYAYEQYF. CDR3 bases: TGCGCCAGCAGTGTAAACTATGCCTACGAGCAGTACTTC. This sequence joins TRBV10-2 and TRBJ2-5; D unclear. The DNA end is more similar to TRBJ2-7, so the J call may be wrong. Germline V gene data show CDR1 as WSHSY and CDR2 as SAAADI. The CDR3 runs 13 residues.

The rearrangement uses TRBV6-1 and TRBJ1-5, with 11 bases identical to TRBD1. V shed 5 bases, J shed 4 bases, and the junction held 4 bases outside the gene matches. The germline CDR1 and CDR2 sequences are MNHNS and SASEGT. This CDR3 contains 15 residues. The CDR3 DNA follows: TGTGCCAGCAGTAGTGGGACAGGGGGGAATCAGCCCCAGCATTTT. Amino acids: CASSSGTGGNQPQHF.

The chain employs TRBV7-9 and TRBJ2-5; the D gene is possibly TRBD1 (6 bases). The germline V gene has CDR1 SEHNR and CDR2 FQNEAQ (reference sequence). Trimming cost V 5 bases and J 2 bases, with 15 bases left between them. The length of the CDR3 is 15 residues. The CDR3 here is CASSALLGTQETQYF. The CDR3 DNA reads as TGTGCCAGCAGCGCGCTCCTTGGGACACAAGAGACCCAGTACTTC.

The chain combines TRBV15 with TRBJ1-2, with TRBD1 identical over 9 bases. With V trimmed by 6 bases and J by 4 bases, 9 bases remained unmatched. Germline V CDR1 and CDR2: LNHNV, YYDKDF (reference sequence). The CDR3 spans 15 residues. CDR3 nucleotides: TGTGCCACCAGTAAGACAGGGGGTCTCTTCTATGGCTACACCTTC. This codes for CATSKTGGLFYGYTF.

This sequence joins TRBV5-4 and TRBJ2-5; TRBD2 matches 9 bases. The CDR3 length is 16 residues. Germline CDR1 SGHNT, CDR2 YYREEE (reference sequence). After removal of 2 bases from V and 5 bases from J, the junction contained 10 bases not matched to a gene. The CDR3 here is CASSFILAGAPETQYF. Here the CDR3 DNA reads TGTGCCAGCAGCTTCATTTTAGCGGGAGCGCCGGAGACCCAGTACTTC.

The CDR3: CASSLAGTGSNYGYTF. CDR3 DNA: TGTGCCAGCAGCTTAGCGGGGACAGGATCTAACTATGGCTACACCTTC. The chain combines TRBV7-2 with TRBJ1-2, with 8 positions matching TRBD1. V was pared by 0 bases and J by 0 bases, with 3 bases of the junction left unmatched. Germline V gene data show CDR1 as SGHTA and CDR2 as FQGNSA. The CDR3 is 16 amino acids.

This CDR3 is CASSWGQGERTEAFF. CDR3 DNA sequence: TGTGCCAGCAGTTGGGGACAGGGGGAGAGGACTGAAGCTTTCTTT. V and J are TRBV27 and TRBJ1-1, with 11 positions matching TRBD1. The germline V gene encodes CDR1 MNHEY and CDR2 SMNVEV (reference sequence). The J segment lost 5 bases and the V segment lost 4 bases, leaving 6 bases of the junction unmatched. The CDR3 spans 15 residues.

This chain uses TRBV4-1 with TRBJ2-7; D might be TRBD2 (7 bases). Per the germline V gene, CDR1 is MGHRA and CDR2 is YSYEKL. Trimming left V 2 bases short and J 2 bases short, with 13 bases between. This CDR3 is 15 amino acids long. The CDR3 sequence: CASSQSGTWTYEQYF. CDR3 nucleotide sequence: TGCGCCAGCAGCCAAAGCGGGACATGGACCTACGAGCAGTACTTC.

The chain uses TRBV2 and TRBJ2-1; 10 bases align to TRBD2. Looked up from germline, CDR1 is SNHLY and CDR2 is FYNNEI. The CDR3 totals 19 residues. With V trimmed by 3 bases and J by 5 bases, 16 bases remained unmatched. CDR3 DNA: TGTGCCAGCAGTGAGGGGGTAGCGGGGGGCCCCGGTTGGGACAATGAGCAGTTCTTC. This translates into CASSEGVAGGPGWDNEQFF.

The CDR3, as DNA: TGTGCCAGCAGGAAGGGCTATTCAAGCGGGGTTTACGAGCAGTACTTC. Its protein is CASRKGYSSGVYEQYF. The V gene is TRBV5-8, the J gene TRBJ2-7; 7 positions match TRBD2. With V trimmed by 5 bases and J by 4 bases, 15 bases remained unmatched. Germline CDR1 is SGHTS and CDR2 is YDEGEE. This CDR3 has 16 residues.

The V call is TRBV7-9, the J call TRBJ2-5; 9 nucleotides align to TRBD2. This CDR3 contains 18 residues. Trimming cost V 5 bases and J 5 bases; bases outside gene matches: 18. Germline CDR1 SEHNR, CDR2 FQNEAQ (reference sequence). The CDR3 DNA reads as TGTGCCAGCAGCCTCACTCCCCGACTAGCGGTAGCAGTGGAGACCCAGTACTTC. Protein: CASSLTPRLAVAVETQYF.

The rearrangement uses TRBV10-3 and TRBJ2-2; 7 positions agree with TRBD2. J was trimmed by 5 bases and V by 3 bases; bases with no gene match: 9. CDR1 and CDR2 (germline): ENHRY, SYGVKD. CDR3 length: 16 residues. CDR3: CAISDPGLGATGELFF. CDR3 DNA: TGTGCCATCAGTGACCCCGGACTAGGTGCGACCGGGGAGCTGTTTTTT.

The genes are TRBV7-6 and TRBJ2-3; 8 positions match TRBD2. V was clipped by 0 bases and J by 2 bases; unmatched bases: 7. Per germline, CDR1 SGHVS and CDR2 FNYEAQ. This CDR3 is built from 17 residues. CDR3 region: CASSLAVAGGLTDTQYF. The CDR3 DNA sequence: TGTGCCAGCAGCTTAGCCGTGGCGGGGGGTCTCACAGATACGCAGTATTTT.

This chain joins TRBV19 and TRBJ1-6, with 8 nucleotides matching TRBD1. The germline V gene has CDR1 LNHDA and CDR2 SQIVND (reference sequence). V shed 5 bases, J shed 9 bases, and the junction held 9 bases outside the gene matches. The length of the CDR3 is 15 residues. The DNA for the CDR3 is TGTGCCAGTAGTCCGGGACAGGCTAGGGGTTCACCCCTCCACTTT. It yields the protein CASSPGQARGSPLHF.